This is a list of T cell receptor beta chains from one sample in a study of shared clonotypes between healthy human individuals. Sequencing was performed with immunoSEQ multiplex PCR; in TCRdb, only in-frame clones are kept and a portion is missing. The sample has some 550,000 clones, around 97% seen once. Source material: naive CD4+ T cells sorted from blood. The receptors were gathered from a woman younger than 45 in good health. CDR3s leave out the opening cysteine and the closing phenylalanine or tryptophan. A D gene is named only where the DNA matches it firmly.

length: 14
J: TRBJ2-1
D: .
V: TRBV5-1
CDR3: ASSRSSTSSAYEQF

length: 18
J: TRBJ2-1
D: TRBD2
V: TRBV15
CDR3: ATRKGRGLAGERAYNEQF

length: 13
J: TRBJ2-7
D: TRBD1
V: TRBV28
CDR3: ASSLPGQGAGEQY

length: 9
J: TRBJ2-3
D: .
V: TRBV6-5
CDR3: ASTKAHTQY

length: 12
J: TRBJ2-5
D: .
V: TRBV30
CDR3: AWRPLAKQETQY

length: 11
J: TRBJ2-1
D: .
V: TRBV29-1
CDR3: SGGISSYNEQF

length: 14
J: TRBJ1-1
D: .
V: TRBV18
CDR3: ASSPFLGGAGTEAF

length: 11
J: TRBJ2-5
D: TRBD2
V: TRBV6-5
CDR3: ASGRGWLETQY

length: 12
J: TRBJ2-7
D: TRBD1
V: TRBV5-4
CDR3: ASSNRQGDYEQY

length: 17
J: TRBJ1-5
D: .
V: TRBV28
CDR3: ASSFRDFRKRSSNQPQH